This TCR beta chain was documented in a study of shared clonotypes between healthy human individuals. The data were produced by immunoSEQ multiplex PCR, yet TCRdb's version contains in-frame clones alone and is incomplete. The sample records about 1,900,000 clones, roughly 94% being singletons. Terminally differentiated effector memory CD45RA+ cells were excluded by CCR7 positive selection of CD45RO-negative cells. This CDR3 is built from 16 residues. J was trimmed by 4 bases and V by 2 bases; bases with no gene match: 5. Germline CDR1 and CDR2: MNHEY and SVGAGI. V is TRBV6-5 and J is TRBJ2-1; TRBD2 matches 10 bases. This receptor was obtained from a man aged 18 to 30 in good health. The source material was naive CD8+ T cells sorted from blood. The CDR3 nucleotides are TGTGCCAGCAGTTACGGCGAGCGGGAGGGGTACAATGAGCAGTTCTTC. This codes for CASSYGEREGYNEQFF.